This TCR beta chain derives from a study of T cells after yellow fever vaccination. Each CDR3 protein gets one entry after TCRdb re-called the 5' RACE reads with MiXCR. The data hold some 390,000 distinct CDR3 sequences, with approximately 5.7% observed a single time. This CDR3 comprises 12 residues. Germline CDR1 reads SQVTM; CDR2 reads ANQGSEA. V gave up 4 bases and J gave up 1 base, with 7 bases separating them. Study-level findings and limits: Although most clonotypes did not, a small share appeared in both CD4 and CD8 compartments. Primary-vaccination clones mostly resurfaced post-booster (just under 98% CD4, roughly 90% CD8).

This clonotype was seen at least ten times. Its target is not known. This clonotype was obtained from a man younger than 45 who received the YFV17D yellow fever vaccine. This material consisted of PBMCs, taken 5 days after the yellow fever booster vaccination. This chain links TRBV29-1 with TRBJ1-1, with D unclear. CDR3 sequence: CSVGTANTEAFF. The CDR3 nucleotides are TGCAGCGTTGGGACGGCGAACACTGAAGCTTTCTTT.